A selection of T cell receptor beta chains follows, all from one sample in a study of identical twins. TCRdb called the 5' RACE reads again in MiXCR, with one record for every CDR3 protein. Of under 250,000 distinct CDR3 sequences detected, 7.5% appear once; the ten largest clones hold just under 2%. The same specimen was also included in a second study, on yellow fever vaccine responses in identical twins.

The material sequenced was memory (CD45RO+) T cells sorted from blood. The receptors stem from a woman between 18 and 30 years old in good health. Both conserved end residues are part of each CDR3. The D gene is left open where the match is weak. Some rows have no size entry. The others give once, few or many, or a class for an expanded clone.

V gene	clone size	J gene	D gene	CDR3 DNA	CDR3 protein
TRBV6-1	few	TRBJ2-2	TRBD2	TGTGCCAGCAGACTGGGACTAGCGGGAGCCACCGGGGAGCTGTTTTTT	CASRLGLAGATGELFF
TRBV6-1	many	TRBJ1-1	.	TGTGCCAGCAGGCCTCTGGGGACATCTAACACTGAAGCTTTCTTT	CASRPLGTSNTEAFF
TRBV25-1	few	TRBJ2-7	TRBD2	TGTGCCAGCAGTGATTGGGGCCTAGCGGGTTCCTACGAGCAGTACTTC	CASSDWGLAGSYEQYF
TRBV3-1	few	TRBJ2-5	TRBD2	TGTGCCAGCAGCCAGCCGGGACTAGCTGTAGAGACCCAGTACTTC	CASSQPGLAVETQYF
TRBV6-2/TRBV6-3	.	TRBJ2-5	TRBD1	TGTGCCAGCAGGGAACGGGACAGCCAGTACTTC	CASRERDSQYF
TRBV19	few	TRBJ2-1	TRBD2	TGTGCCAGTAGTTCCTGGACTAGCAACAATGAGCAGTTCTTC	CASSSWTSNNEQFF
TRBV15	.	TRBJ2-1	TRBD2	TGTGCCACCAGCAGAGATTGGACTAGCGGGTACAATGAACAGTTCTTC	CATSRDWTSGYNEQFF
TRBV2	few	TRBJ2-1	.	TGTGCCAGCAGCGGAAAGGGGGTTTTTGAGCAGTTCTTC	CASSGKGVFEQFF
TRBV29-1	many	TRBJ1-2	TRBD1	TGCAGCGTCGGCAGTGGGCAGGGGGCACAAGGCTACACCTTC	CSVGSGQGAQGYTF
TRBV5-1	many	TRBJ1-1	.	TGCGCCAGCAGCAGCCGGCGGGGAAGCACTGAAGCTTTCTTT	CASSSRRGSTEAFF